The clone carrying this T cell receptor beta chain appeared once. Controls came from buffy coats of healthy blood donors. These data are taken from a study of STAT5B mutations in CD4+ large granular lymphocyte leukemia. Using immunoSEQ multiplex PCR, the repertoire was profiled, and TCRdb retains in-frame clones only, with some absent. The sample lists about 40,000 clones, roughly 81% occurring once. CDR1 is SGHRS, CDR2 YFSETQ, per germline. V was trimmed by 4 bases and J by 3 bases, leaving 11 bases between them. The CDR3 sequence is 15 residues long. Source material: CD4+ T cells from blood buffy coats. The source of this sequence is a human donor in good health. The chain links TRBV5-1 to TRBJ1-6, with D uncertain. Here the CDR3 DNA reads TGCGCCAGCAGCCTACAGACCCTCTATAATTCACCCCTCCACTTT. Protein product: CASSLQTLYNSPLHF.